Sequencing of this T cell receptor beta chain was carried out in a study of T cell responses to AZD1222 COVID-19 vaccine. The CDR3 length is 14 residues. CDR1 and CDR2 (germline): SEHNR, FQNEAQ (reference sequence). Trimming stripped 3 bases from V and 8 bases from J, with 16 bases between. Study-level points and caveats: Nearly half of spike-specific TCRs reportedly target unmutated variant regions. Compared with day 0, the breadth and depth of the Spike-specific TCR repertoire rose significantly after two doses of AZD1222.

Profiled with immunoSEQ multiplex PCR; TCRdb holds only in-frame clones, not every one. The sample has some 150,000 clones, about 94% seen once. This clone was seen a single time. Its specificity is not known. Specimen: peripheral blood, collected on day 0 of AZD1222 vaccination. The chain employs TRBV7-9 and TRBJ1-2, with D tentatively TRBD1 (5 bases). This TCR came from an adult in good health. CDR3 DNA sequence: TGTGCCAGCAGCTTTCTGGGGGAGTCCGGGGGCTACACCTTC. Translated, it gives CASSFLGESGGYTF.